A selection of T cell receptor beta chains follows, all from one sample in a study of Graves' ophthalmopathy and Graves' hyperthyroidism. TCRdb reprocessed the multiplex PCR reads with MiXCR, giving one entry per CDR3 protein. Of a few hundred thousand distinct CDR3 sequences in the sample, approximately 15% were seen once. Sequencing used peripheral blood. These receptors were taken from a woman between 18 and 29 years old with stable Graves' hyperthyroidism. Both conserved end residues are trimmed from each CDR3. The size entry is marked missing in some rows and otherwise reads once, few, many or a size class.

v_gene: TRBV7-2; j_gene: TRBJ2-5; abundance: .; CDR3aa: ASSPQGGVQETQY
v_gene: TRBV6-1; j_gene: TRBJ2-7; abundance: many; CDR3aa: ASSLRDSHYEQY
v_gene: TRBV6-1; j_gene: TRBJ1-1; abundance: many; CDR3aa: ASSRARTDMNTEAF
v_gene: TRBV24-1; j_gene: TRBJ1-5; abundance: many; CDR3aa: ATSPARNQPQH
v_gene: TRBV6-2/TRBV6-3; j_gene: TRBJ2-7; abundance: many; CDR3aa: ASNPPRGTATYEQY
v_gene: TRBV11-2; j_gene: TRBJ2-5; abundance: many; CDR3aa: ASSLGTGSWETQY
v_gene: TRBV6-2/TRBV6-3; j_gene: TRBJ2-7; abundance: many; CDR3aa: ASRDRTEEQY
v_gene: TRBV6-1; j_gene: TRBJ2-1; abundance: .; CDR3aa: ASSEVAGGLYYEQF
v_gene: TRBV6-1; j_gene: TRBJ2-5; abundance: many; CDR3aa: ASRTDQETQY
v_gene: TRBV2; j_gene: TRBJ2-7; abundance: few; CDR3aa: ASLTGVGSESGEQY
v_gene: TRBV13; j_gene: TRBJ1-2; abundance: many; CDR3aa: ASSLKYRPDGYT
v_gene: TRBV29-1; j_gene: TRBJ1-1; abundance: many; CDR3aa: SVADLTGLNTEAF
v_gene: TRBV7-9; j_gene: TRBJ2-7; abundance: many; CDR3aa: AIGLAVEQY
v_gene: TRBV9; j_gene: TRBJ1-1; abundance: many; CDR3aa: ASSVRDRGTEAF
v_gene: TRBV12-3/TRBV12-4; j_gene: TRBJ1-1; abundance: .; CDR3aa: ASSSNRDNTEAF
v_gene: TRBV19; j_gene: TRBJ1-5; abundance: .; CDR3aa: ASSATGGGNQPQH
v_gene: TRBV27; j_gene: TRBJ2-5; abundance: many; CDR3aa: ASSLSRGVVEKNQETQY
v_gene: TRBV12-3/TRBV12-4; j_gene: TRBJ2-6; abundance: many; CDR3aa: ASSSWGGSGANVLT
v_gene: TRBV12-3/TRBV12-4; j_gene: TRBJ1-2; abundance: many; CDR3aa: ASIITGSNYGYT
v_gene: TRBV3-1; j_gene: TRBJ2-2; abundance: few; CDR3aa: ASRPTGSPGELF
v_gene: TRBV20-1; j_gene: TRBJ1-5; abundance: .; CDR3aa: SARDPGADYSNQPQH
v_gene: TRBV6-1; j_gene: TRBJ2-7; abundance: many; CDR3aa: ASRERGSASGQY
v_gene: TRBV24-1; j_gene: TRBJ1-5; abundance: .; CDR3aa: ATSEPGDGQPQH
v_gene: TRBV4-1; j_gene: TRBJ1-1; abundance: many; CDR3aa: ASSQVWSTEAF
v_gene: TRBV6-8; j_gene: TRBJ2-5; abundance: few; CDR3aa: ASTLGGRVGETQY
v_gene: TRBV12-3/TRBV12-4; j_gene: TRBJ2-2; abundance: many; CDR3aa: ASSGLASNTGELF
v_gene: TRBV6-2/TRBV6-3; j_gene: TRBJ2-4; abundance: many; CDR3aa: ASSYMTGTKNIQY